The 14 T cell receptor beta chains below were found in one sample sequenced in a study of blood T cells in healthy people across ages. A second PCR, run for about 6 to 11 cycles, used a sample-barcoded 5' primer plus a J-beta primer mix. TCRdb re-called the 5' RACE reads through MiXCR, storing one row per CDR3 protein. This sample has over 950,000 distinct CDR3 sequences, with about 53% found just once. The sample taken for sequencing was blood. These receptors were obtained from a woman aged 60-70 years in good health.

CDR3 DNA: TGTGCCAGCAGCAGGTTTAGCAATCAGCCCCAGCATTTT. Translated: CASSRFSNQPQHF. This rearrangement joins TRBV7-2 to TRBJ1-5; D is ambiguous. Trimming removed 5 bases from V and 0 bases from J, with 5 bases in between. CDR3 size: 13 residues. Germline lookup yields CDR1 SGHTA and CDR2 FQGNSA. Looking up the rest from reference TRBV7-2 and TRBJ1-5 gives the full variable domain: GAGVSQSPSNKVTEKGKDVELRCDPISGHTALYWYRQSLGQGLEFLIYFQGNSAPDKSGLPSDRFSAERTGGSVSTLTIQRTQQEDSAVYLCASSRFSNQPQHFGDGTRLSIL.

This clonotype appeared a single time. The V call is TRBV20-1, the J call TRBJ2-5, with D perhaps TRBD2 (5 bases). Looked up from germline, CDR1 is DFQATT and CDR2 is SNEGSKA (reference sequence). The CDR3 contains 13 residues. Trimming cost V 3 bases and J 11 bases, with 19 bases left between them. As DNA, the CDR3 is TGCAGTGCTAGCATCGGGAACTACAATGAGCAGTACTTC. Translated: CSASIGNYNEQYF.

The chain has TRBV9 and TRBJ1-1, with D possibly being TRBD1 (6 bases). Trimming took 0 bases from V and 1 from J, leaving 10 bases between them. The CDR3 has 15 residues. Germline V CDR1 and CDR2: SGDLS, YYNGEE. CDR3 in DNA: TGTGCCAGCAGCGTAGGGGGACACACGAACACTGAAGCTTTCTTT. This translates into CASSVGGHTNTEAFF.

The chain recombines TRBV7-2 with TRBJ2-1; TRBD2 matches at 11 bases. Per the germline V gene, CDR1 is SGHTA and CDR2 is FQGNSA. This CDR3 contains 15 residues. Trimming took 5 bases from V and 7 from J; bases not matched to a gene: 7. CDR3 sequence: CASSPPTSGKNEQFF. The CDR3 bases are TGTGCCAGCAGCCCACCGACTAGCGGGAAAAATGAGCAGTTCTTC.

The chain combines TRBV21-1 with TRBJ1-1. TRBV21-1 is a known pseudogene. The CDR3 is 14 residues long. CDR3 coding DNA: TGTGCCAGGCGACGAAGTAGGGAGAACACTGAAGCTTTCTTT. Translated: CARRRSRENTEAFF.

The rearrangement joins TRBV11-1 to TRBJ2-7, with no clear D. Germline values: CDR1 SGHAT, CDR2 FQDESV (reference sequence). The CDR3 covers 13 residues. Trimming stripped 1 base from V and 6 bases from J, with 10 bases between. The CDR3 coding sequence is TGTGCCAGCAGCTTAGTGCATTCGCGCGAGCAGTACTTC. This encodes CASSLVHSREQYF.

This rearrangement joins TRBV6-5 to TRBJ1-1, with D uncertain. The CDR3 loop spans 13 amino acids. The V end was cut by 0 bases, the J end by 1 base, with 3 bases between. The germline CDR1 and CDR2 sequences are MNHEY and SVGAGI. The CDR3 spells CASSYSANTEAFF. For the CDR3, the DNA is TGTGCCAGCAGTTACTCAGCGAACACTGAAGCTTTCTTT.

This clonotype has a count of ten or more. The chain links TRBV29-1 to TRBJ2-5, with unresolved D. The CDR3 sequence is 11 residues long. The V and J ends lost 4 bases and 1 base respectively, with 4 bases between them. From germline, CDR1 is SQVTM and CDR2 ANQGSEA. The CDR3 protein is CSVGGQETQYF. CDR3 in DNA: TGCAGCGTTGGTGGCCAAGAGACCCAGTACTTC. Full variable domain (rest looked up from reference TRBV29-1 and TRBJ2-5): SAVISQKPSRDICQRGTSLTIQCQVDSQVTMMFWYRQQPGQSLTLIATANQGSEATYESGFVIDKFPISRPNLTFSTLTVSNMSPEDSSIYLCSVGGQETQYFGPGTRLLVL.

The V call is TRBV7-8, the J call TRBJ2-5; D remains unclear. The V gene's germline CDR1 is SGHVS and CDR2 FQNEAQ. CDR3 length: 14 amino acids. V was pared by 5 bases and J by 4 bases, with 14 bases between. CDR3 DNA sequence: TGTGCCAGCAGCGGCCTCGGGCTGGGAGAGACCCAGTACTTC. Translating gives CASSGLGLGETQYF.

In this sample, this clonotype turned up a few times. The chain joins TRBV27 to TRBJ2-3; the D is unclear. Trimming cost V 6 bases and J 6 bases, with 10 bases left between them. The germline CDR1 and CDR2 sequences are MNHEY and SMNVEV (reference sequence). CDR3 length: 12 amino acids. CDR3 loop: CASSTVADTQYF. In nucleotides, the CDR3 is TGTGCCAGCAGCACAGTGGCGGATACGCAGTATTTT.

This clonotype was seen more than once but under ten times. The rearrangement uses TRBV6-5 and TRBJ2-6; 11 bases are shared with TRBD2. Germline CDR1 reads MNHEY; CDR2 reads SVGAGI. The CDR3 length is 17 residues. After removal of 2 bases from V and 1 base from J, the junction contained 1 base not matched to a gene. The CDR3 reads CASSYTSGSSGANVLTF. In DNA form, the CDR3 reads TGTGCCAGCAGTTACACTAGCGGGAGTTCTGGGGCCAACGTCCTGACTTTC.

This clonotype was detected a few times. The chain recombines TRBV29-1 with TRBJ2-7; D might be TRBD1 (6 bases). V was pared by 5 bases and J by 2 bases, with 10 bases between. Germline CDR1 and CDR2: SQVTM and ANQGSEA. This CDR3 is 12 amino acids long. In DNA, the CDR3 is TGCAGCGTTACCAGGGGACCCTACGAGCAGTACTTC. It yields the protein CSVTRGPYEQYF.

The V gene is TRBV29-1, the J gene TRBJ2-3; 7 bases are shared with TRBD1. Germline lookup yields CDR1 SQVTM and CDR2 ANQGSEA. The CDR3 consists of 12 residues. Trimming took 8 bases from V and 4 from J; bases not matched to a gene: 6. This chain's CDR3 is CSLTGTADTQYF. The CDR3, as DNA: TGCAGCCTCACAGGGACAGCAGATACGCAGTATTTT.

CDR3 bases: TGCAGCGCCAGGACTAGCGACGCTGAGCAGTACTTC. It yields the protein CSARTSDAEQYF. This chain connects TRBV29-1 to TRBJ2-7, with TRBD2 identical over 9 bases. The CDR3 covers 12 residues. Per germline, CDR1 SQVTM and CDR2 ANQGSEA. The J segment lost 7 bases and the V segment lost 7 bases, leaving 8 bases of the junction unmatched.